The T cell receptor beta chain under discussion was sequenced for a study of a mutant IDH1 vaccine in newly diagnosed glioma. Study findings and constraints: A vaccine-induced immune response developed in roughly 93% of the patients.

TCRdb keeps only in-frame clones here, not all; method: immunoSEQ multiplex PCR. The sample carries 30,000 to 40,000 clones, approximately 78% recorded once. V dropped 7 bases and J dropped 5 bases, with 12 bases sitting between them. This CDR3 has 13 amino acids. The germline gives CDR1 SGHVS, CDR2 FQNEAQ. Time point reported: baseline, week 1 (first vaccination visit). The treatment denotes: pre-vaccination baseline after standard-of-care therapy. Worth noting for this clone: As yet, its antigen is unknown.

This sequence originates from a man aged 35 to 55 with glioma. Some clones in this sample may be carry-over from other donors' samples. The sample in question was PBMCs, obtained from a glioma patient treated with radiotherapy, temozolomide or both. This chain links TRBV7-8 with TRBJ1-5; perhaps TRBD1 as D (6 bases). CDR3 DNA sequence: TGTGCCAGCACCCTGGCAGGGGATCAGCCCCAGCATTTT. As protein: CASTLAGDQPQHF. The full variable domain, rest sourced from reference TRBV7-8 and TRBJ1-5, is GAGVSQSPRYKVAKRGQDVALRCDPISGHVSLFWYQQALGQGPEFLTYFQNEAQLDKSGLPSDRFFAERPEGSVSTLKIQRTQQEDSAVYLCASTLAGDQPQHFGDGTRLSIL.